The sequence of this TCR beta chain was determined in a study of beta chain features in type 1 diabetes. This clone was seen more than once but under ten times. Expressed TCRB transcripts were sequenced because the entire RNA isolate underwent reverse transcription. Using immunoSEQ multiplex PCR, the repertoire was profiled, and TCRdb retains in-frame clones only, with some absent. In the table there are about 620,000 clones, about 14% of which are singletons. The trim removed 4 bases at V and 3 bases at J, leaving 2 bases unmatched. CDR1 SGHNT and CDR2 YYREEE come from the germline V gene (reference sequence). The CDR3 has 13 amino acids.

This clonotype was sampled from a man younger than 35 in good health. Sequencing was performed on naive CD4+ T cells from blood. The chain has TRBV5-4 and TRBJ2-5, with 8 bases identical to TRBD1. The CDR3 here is CASSRGQEETQYF. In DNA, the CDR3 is TGTGCCAGCAGCAGGGGACAGGAAGAGACCCAGTACTTC.